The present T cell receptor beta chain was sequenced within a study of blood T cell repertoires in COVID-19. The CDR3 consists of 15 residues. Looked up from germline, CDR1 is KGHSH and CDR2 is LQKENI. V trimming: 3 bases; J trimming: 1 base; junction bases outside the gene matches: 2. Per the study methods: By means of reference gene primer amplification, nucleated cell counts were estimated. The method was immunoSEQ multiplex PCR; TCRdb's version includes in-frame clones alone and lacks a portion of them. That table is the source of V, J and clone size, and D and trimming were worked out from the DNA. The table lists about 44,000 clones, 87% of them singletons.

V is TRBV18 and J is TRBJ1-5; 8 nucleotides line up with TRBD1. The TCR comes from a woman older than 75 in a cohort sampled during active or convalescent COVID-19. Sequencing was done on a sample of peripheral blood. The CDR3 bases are TGTGCCAGCTCACCGGGACAGGTCAGCAATCAGCCCCAGCATTTT. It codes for CASSPGQVSNQPQHF.